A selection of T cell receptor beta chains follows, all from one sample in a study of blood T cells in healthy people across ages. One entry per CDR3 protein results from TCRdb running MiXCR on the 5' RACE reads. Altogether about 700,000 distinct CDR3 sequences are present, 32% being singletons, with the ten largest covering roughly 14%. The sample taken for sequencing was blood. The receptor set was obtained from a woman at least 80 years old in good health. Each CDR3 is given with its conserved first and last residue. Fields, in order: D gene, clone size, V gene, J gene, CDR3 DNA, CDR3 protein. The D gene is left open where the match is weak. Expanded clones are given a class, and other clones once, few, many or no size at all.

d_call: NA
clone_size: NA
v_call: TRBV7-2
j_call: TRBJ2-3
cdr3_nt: TGTGCCAGCAGCTTTCTCCTTAGTGGGACAGATACGCAGTATTTT
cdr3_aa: CASSFLLSGTDTQYF

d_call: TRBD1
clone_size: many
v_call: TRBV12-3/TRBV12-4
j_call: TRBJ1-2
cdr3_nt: TGTGCCAGCAGTACTCACCGCGGACAGGGACACTATGGCTACACCTTC
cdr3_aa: CASSTHRGQGHYGYTF

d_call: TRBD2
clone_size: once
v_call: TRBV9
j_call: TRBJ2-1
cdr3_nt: TGTGCCAGCAGCGTAGAAAGCGGGAGGGCCTACAATGAGCAGTTCTTC
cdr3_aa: CASSVESGRAYNEQFF

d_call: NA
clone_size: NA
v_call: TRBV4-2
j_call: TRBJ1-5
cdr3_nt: TGTGCCAGCAGCCAAGATGGGGACGGCGATCAGCCCCAGCATTTT
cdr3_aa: CASSQDGDGDQPQHF

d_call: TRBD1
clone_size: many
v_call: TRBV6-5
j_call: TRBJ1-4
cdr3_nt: TGTGCCAGTCGACAGGGCCCAACTAATGAAAAACTGTTTTTT
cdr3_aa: CASRQGPTNEKLFF

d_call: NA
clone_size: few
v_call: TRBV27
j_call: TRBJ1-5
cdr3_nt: TGTGCCAACAGTTCCGTGGGCCAGCCCCAGCATTTT
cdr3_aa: CANSSVGQPQHF

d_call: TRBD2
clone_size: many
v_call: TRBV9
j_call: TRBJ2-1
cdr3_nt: TGTGCCAGCAGCCCTCCCAGCGGGGGGGCCTACAATGAGCAGTTCTTC
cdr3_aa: CASSPPSGGAYNEQFF

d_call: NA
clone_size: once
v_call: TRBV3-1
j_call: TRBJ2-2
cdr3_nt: TGTGCCAGCAGCCAAGGGGACTTCGGGGAGCTGTTTTTT
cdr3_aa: CASSQGDFGELFF

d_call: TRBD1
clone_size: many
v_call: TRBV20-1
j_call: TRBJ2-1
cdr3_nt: TGCAGTGCCATAGGGTGGACAGGGGTCACCTACAATGAGCAGTTCTTC
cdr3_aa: CSAIGWTGVTYNEQFF

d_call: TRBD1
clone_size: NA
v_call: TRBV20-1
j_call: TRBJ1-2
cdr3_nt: TGCAGTGCTAGAGACCCCAGGGGGCGTTTCGGCTATGGCTACACCTTC
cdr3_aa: CSARDPRGRFGYGYTF

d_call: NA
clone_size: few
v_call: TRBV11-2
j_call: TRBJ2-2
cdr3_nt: TGTGCCAGCAGCTTCCGGGGCAGTGTCGGGGAGCTGTTTTTT
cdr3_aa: CASSFRGSVGELFF

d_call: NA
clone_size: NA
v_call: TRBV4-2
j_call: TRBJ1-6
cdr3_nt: TGTGCCAGCAGCCAAGATTGGGGGGCGCACGACTTCTCACCCCTCCACTTT
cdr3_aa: CASSQDWGAHDFSPLHF

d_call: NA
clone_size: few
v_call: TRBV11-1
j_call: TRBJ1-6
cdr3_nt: TGTGCCAGCAGCTATTCCGGGAGTTATAATTCACCCCTCCACTTT
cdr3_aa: CASSYSGSYNSPLHF

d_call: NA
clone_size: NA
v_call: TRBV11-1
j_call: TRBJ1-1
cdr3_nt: TGTGCCAGCAGCTTAAACGTGAGTCCCAACACTGAAGCTTTCTTT
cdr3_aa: CASSLNVSPNTEAFF

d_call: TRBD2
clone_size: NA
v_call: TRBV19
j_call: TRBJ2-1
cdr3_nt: TGTGCCGGTAGTAGGGGGAGACTAGCGGCCTACAATGAGCAGTTCTTC
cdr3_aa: CAGSRGRLAAYNEQFF

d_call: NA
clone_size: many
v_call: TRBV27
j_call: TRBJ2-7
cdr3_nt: TGTGCCAGCAGAACGTCGCCAGTGTCGGAGTACGAGCAGTACTTC
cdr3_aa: CASRTSPVSEYEQYF

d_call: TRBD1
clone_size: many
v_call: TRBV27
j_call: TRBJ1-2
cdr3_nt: TGTGCCAGCAGTTCCGACCTACAGGGGCGGTATGGCTACACCTTC
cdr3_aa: CASSSDLQGRYGYTF

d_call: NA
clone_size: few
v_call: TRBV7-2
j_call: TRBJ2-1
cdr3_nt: TGTGCCAGCAGCTTAGTTCCTGAAAGCTCCTACAATGAGCAGTTCTTC
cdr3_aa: CASSLVPESSYNEQFF

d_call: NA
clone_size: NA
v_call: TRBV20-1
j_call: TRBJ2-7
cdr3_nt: TGCAGTGCTATTCGTTACAGGGATCGCTCCTACGAGCAGTACTTC
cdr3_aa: CSAIRYRDRSYEQYF

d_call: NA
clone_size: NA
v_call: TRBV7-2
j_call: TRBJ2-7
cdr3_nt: TGTGCCAGCAGCTCTAAGGGGGGGACCTCCTACGAGCAGTACTTC
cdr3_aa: CASSSKGGTSYEQYF

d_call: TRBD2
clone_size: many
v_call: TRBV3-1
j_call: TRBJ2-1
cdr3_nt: TGTGCCAGCAGCCAAGCAGCGGGGGGGTCCTACAATGAGCAGTTCTTC
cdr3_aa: CASSQAAGGSYNEQFF

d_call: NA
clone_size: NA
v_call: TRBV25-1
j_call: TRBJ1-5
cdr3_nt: TGTGCCAGCAGACAGCCTAGGACATTACGGAGCAATCAGCCCCAGCATTTT
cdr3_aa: CASRQPRTLRSNQPQHF

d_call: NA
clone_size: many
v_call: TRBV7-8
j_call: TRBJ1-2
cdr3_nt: TGTGCCAGCAGCTTATCCGGCAGTAAATATGGCTACACCTTC
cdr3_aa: CASSLSGSKYGYTF

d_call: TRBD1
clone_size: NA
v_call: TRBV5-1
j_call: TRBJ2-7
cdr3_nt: TGCGCCAGCAGCGCAACCCCGGGACAGGGGGCGACCTACGAGCAGTACTTC
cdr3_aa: CASSATPGQGATYEQYF

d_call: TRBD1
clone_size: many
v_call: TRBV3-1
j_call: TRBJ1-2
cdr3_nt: TGTGCCAGCAGCCAAAAAACCCGGACAGGCTATGGCTACACCTTC
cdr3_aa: CASSQKTRTGYGYTF

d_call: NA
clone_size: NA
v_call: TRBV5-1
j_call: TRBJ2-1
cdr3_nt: TGCGCCAGCAGCTCCCGGCGGACAAACTCCTACAATGAGCAGTTCTTC
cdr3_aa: CASSSRRTNSYNEQFF

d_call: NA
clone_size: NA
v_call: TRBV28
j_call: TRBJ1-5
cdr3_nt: TGTGCCAGCATCTTGGGGGGGATAGGTGTTCAGCCCCAGCATTTT
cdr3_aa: CASILGGIGVQPQHF

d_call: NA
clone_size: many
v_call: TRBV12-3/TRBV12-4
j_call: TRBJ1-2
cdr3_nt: TGTGCCAGCAGTCGCCTAACTATTAACTATGGCTACACCTTC
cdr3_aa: CASSRLTINYGYTF

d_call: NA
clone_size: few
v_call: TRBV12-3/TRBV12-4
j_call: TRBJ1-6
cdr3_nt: TGTGCCAGCAGTTTAATCGCCCTTGGACCCCTCCACTTT
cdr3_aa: CASSLIALGPLHF

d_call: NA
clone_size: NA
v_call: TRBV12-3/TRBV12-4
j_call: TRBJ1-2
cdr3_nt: TGTGCCAGCAGTTTAGAGACTAATGGCTACACCTTC
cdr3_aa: CASSLETNGYTF

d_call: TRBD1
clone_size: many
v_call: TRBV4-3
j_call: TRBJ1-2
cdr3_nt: TGCGCCAGCAGCCAAGTGGGACAGGGGACGAACTATGGCTACACCTTC
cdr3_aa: CASSQVGQGTNYGYTF

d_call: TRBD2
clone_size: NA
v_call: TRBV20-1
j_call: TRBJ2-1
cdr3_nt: TGCAGTGCTAGAGATCCAGGTGGCGGGGGGCGAGGTGAGCAGTTCTTC
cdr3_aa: CSARDPGGGGRGEQFF

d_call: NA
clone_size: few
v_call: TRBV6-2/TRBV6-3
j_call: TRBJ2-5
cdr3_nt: TGTGCCAGCATCAAAAGGGAGACCCAGTACTTC
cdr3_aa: CASIKRETQYF

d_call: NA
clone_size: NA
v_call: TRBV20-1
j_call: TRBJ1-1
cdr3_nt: TGCAGTGCTAGAGCGTGGCGTGGGGGCGAGAACACTGAAGCTTTCTTT
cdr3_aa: CSARAWRGGENTEAFF

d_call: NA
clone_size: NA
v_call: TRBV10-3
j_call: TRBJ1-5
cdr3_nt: TGTGCCATCAGTGAGGTACTACTCAAAAATCAGCCCCAGCATTTT
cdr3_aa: CAISEVLLKNQPQHF

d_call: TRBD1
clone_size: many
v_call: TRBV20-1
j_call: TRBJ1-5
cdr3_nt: TGCAGTGCTCAAACAGGGGTCCCGAATCAGCCCCAGCATTTT
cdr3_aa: CSAQTGVPNQPQHF

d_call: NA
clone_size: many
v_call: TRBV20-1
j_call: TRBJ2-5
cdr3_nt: TGCAGTGCTAGAGATTCGAGGGGACCGGGGACCCAGTACTTC
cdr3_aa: CSARDSRGPGTQYF

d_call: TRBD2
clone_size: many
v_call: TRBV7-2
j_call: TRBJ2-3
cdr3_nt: TGTGCCAGCAGCATGGGACTAGCGGGCCGCACAGATACGCAGTATTTT
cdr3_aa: CASSMGLAGRTDTQYF

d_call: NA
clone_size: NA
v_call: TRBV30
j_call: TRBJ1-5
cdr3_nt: TGTGCCTGGAGTGGCCTCCTCGACGACCTGGGTCAGCCCCAGCATTTT
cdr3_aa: CAWSGLLDDLGQPQHF

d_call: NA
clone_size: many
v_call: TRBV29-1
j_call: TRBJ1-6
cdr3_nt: TGCAGCGTTTTTTTCGGTTATAATTCACCCCTCCACTTT
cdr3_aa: CSVFFGYNSPLHF

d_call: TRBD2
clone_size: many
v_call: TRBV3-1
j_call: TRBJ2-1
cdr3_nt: TGTGCCAGCAGCCAACGTAGCGGGGGGTACAATGAGCAGTTCTTC
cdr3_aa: CASSQRSGGYNEQFF

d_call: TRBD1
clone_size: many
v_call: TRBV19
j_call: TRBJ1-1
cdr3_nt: TGTGCCAGTAGTCCCGCACAGGGACAGGGGAGGATGAACACTGAAGCTTTCTTT
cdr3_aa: CASSPAQGQGRMNTEAFF

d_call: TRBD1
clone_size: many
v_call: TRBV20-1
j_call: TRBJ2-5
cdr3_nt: TGCAGTGCTGGTCAGGGGGTCGGCCAAGAGACCCAGTACTTC
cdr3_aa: CSAGQGVGQETQYF

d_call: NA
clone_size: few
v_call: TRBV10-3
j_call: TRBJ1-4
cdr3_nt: TGTGCCATCAGTGAGGGGGGTGAAAAACTGTTTTTT
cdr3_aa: CAISEGGEKLFF

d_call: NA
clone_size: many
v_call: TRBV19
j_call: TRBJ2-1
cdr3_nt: TGTGCCAGTAGTATGCGACACTCGAGCTCCTACAATGAGCAGTTCTTC
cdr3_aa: CASSMRHSSSYNEQFF

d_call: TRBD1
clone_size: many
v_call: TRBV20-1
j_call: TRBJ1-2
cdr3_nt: TGCAGTGCATCCTTACAGGGGGCGGGTTATGGCTACACCTTC
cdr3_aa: CSASLQGAGYGYTF

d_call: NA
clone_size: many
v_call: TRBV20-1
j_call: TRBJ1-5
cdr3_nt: TGCAGTGCTAGAGATGGGGGCGGTCAGCCCCAGCATTTT
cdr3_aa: CSARDGGGQPQHF

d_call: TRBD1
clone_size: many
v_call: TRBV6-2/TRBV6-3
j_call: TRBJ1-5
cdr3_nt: TGTGCCAGCAGTTACTCACCCGGGACAGGGGACCAGCCCCAGCATTTT
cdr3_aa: CASSYSPGTGDQPQHF

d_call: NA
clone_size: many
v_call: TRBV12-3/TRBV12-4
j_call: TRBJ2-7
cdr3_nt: TGTGCCAGCAGTTTAGGGGACACTATGGGTGGCTACGAGCAGTACTTC
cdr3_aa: CASSLGDTMGGYEQYF

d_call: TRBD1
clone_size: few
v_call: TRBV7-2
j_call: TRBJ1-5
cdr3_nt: TGTGCCAGCAGCCCCCACTGGGACAGCTTTAGCAATCAGCCCCAGCATTTT
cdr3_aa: CASSPHWDSFSNQPQHF

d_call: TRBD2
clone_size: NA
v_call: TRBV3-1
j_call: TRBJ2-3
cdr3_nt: TGTGCCAGCAGCCAAAAAGGGGGACTAGCGGGGGGGCCAACAGATACGCAGTATTTT
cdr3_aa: CASSQKGGLAGGPTDTQYF

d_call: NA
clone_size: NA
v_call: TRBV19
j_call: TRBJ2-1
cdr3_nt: TGTGCCAGTAGTATAGATAGGTTCCTGGATGAGCAGTTCTTC
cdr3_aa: CASSIDRFLDEQFF

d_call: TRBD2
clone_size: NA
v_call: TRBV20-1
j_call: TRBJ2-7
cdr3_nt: TGCAGTGCTAGAGATCTGATTGTCAGCGGGGATTACGAGCAGTACTTC
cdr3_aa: CSARDLIVSGDYEQYF

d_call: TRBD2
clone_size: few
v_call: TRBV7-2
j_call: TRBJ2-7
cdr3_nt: TGTGCCAGCAGCTCCGGACTAGCGGGAGGGAGGGACGAGCAGTACTTC
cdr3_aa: CASSSGLAGGRDEQYF

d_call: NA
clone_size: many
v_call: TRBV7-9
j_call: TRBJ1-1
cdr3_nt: TGTGCCAGCACCTTCGGGGGTTACACTGAAGCTTTCTTT
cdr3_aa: CASTFGGYTEAFF

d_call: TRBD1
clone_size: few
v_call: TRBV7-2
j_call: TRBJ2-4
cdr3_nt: TGTGCCAGCAGCAGCCAGGACAGGGGAGAGCAGTACTTC
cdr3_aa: CASSSQDRGEQYF

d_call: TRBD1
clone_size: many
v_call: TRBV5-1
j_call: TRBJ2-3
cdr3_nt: TGCGCCAGCAGCTGGGGGACAGGGGTTGTCACAGATACGCAGTATTTT
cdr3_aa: CASSWGTGVVTDTQYF

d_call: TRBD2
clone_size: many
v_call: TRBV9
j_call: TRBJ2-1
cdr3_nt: TGTGCCAGCAGCCCAGACGCGGGGGACTACAATGAGCAGTTCTTC
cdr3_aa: CASSPDAGDYNEQFF

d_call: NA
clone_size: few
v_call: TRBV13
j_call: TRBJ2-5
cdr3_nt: TGTGCCAGCAGCTTAGGCAGCATCCAAGAGACCCAGTACTTC
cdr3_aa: CASSLGSIQETQYF

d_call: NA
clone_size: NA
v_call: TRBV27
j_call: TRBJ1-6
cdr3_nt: TGTGCCAGCAAAAGCTTGACAGTGGGGAATTCACCCCTCCACTTT
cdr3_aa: CASKSLTVGNSPLHF